Listed below are T cell receptor beta chains from one sample, sequenced in a study of OX40 agonist ivuxolimab in advanced cancers. Profiled with immunoSEQ multiplex PCR; TCRdb holds only in-frame clones, not every one. The data hold tens of thousands of clones, with approximately 90% observed a single time. The sequencing here drew on CD4+ or CD8+ T cells sorted from blood, taken in a trial of the OX40 agonist ivuxolimab. These receptors all come from an adult with an advanced solid tumor such as melanoma, head and neck, liver or kidney cancer. CDR3s include the opening cysteine and the closing phenylalanine or tryptophan. Rows give clone size only sometimes, using once, few, many, or a class for an expanded clone.

V gene: TRBV6-5; J gene: TRBJ1-2; CDR3 length: 14; clone size: NA; CDR3 protein: CASRENGQGFGYTF
V gene: TRBV9; J gene: TRBJ2-7; CDR3 length: 15; clone size: NA; CDR3 protein: CASSPRDYREYEQYF
V gene: TRBV19; J gene: TRBJ2-7; CDR3 length: 18; clone size: NA; CDR3 protein: CASSPAGLAGGISYEQYF
V gene: TRBV7-2; J gene: TRBJ2-3; CDR3 length: 15; clone size: NA; CDR3 protein: CASSLAGWITDTQYF
V gene: TRBV28; J gene: TRBJ2-5; CDR3 length: 16; clone size: NA; CDR3 protein: CASSRAPSSGGETQYF
V gene: TRBV7-8; J gene: TRBJ2-7; CDR3 length: 14; clone size: NA; CDR3 protein: CASSLVRGPYEQYF
V gene: TRBV6-6; J gene: TRBJ2-7; CDR3 length: 16; clone size: NA; CDR3 protein: CASSYASGRAYYEQYF
V gene: TRBV6-5; J gene: TRBJ1-6; CDR3 length: 12; clone size: NA; CDR3 protein: CASSYSTGVLHF
V gene: TRBV11-3; J gene: TRBJ2-1; CDR3 length: 14; clone size: NA; CDR3 protein: CASSPSTGRNEQFF
V gene: TRBV4-3; J gene: TRBJ2-3; CDR3 length: 20; clone size: NA; CDR3 protein: CASSQEWGASTSGSTDTQYF
V gene: TRBV29-1; J gene: TRBJ2-7; CDR3 length: 13; clone size: NA; CDR3 protein: CSVGGGIHYEQYF
V gene: TRBV6-1; J gene: TRBJ1-5; CDR3 length: 14; clone size: NA; CDR3 protein: CASSPGQDNQPQHF
V gene: TRBV19; J gene: TRBJ2-5; CDR3 length: 14; clone size: NA; CDR3 protein: CATKGLEGQETQYF
V gene: TRBV5-1; J gene: TRBJ2-2; CDR3 length: 17; clone size: NA; CDR3 protein: CASSLGGTSENTGELFF
V gene: TRBV7-9; J gene: TRBJ1-6; CDR3 length: 14; clone size: NA; CDR3 protein: CASSSGTGDLTLHF
V gene: TRBV12-5; J gene: TRBJ1-5; CDR3 length: 15; clone size: NA; CDR3 protein: CASGTDSYSNQPQHF
V gene: TRBV25-1; J gene: TRBJ2-7; CDR3 length: 14; clone size: NA; CDR3 protein: CASSEGRPSYEQYF
V gene: TRBV18; J gene: TRBJ2-7; CDR3 length: 15; clone size: NA; CDR3 protein: CASSPQDNQAYEQYF
V gene: TRBV5-1; J gene: TRBJ2-6; CDR3 length: 17; clone size: NA; CDR3 protein: CASSATGTGSGANVLTF
V gene: TRBV30; J gene: TRBJ1-1; CDR3 length: 14; clone size: NA; CDR3 protein: CAWIRLTTNTEAFF
V gene: TRBV5-1; J gene: TRBJ1-1; CDR3 length: 15; clone size: NA; CDR3 protein: CASSFQPDMNTEAFF
V gene: TRBV7-9; J gene: TRBJ2-7; CDR3 length: 14; clone size: NA; CDR3 protein: CASSFGPPNHEQYF
V gene: TRBV6-5; J gene: TRBJ1-1; CDR3 length: 12; clone size: medium-sized; CDR3 protein: CASRGGTTEAFF
V gene: TRBV6-1; J gene: TRBJ1-1; CDR3 length: 15; clone size: NA; CDR3 protein: CASRPGQGANTEAFF
V gene: TRBV12-2; J gene: TRBJ2-1; CDR3 length: 21; clone size: NA; CDR3 protein: CASRLDSALEQRGTSYNEQFF
V gene: TRBV30; J gene: TRBJ1-4; CDR3 length: 13; clone size: NA; CDR3 protein: CAWGIQGGEKLFF
V gene: TRBV11-3; J gene: TRBJ2-3; CDR3 length: 13; clone size: once; CDR3 protein: CASSLGGADTQYF
V gene: TRBV6-1; J gene: TRBJ2-2; CDR3 length: 16; clone size: NA; CDR3 protein: CASSEAGTSRTGELFF
V gene: TRBV10-3; J gene: TRBJ2-5; CDR3 length: 12; clone size: NA; CDR3 protein: CAISERQETQYF
V gene: TRBV5-6; J gene: TRBJ1-1; CDR3 length: 12; clone size: NA; CDR3 protein: CASSRPDGEAFF
V gene: TRBV7-9; J gene: TRBJ1-6; CDR3 length: 13; clone size: NA; CDR3 protein: CASSLGQGPPLHF
V gene: TRBV6-6; J gene: TRBJ2-3; CDR3 length: 14; clone size: NA; CDR3 protein: CASSGGLEVDTQYF
V gene: TRBV11-3; J gene: TRBJ2-1; CDR3 length: 16; clone size: NA; CDR3 protein: CASSRGAGSSYNEQFF
V gene: TRBV2; J gene: TRBJ2-5; CDR3 length: 15; clone size: NA; CDR3 protein: CASSGTSGMMETQYF
V gene: TRBV2; J gene: TRBJ2-7; CDR3 length: 13; clone size: NA; CDR3 protein: CASKLGQVYEQYF
V gene: TRBV27; J gene: TRBJ2-6; CDR3 length: 15; clone size: NA; CDR3 protein: CASSPTYLSANVLTF
V gene: TRBV28; J gene: TRBJ2-7; CDR3 length: 15; clone size: once; CDR3 protein: CASSPPGTGLYEQYF
V gene: TRBV14; J gene: TRBJ2-1; CDR3 length: 15; clone size: NA; CDR3 protein: CASSQGGAGQNEQFF
V gene: TRBV9; J gene: TRBJ2-6; CDR3 length: 15; clone size: NA; CDR3 protein: CASSVGGSGANVLTF
V gene: TRBV11-2; J gene: TRBJ1-1; CDR3 length: 16; clone size: NA; CDR3 protein: CASSLPGQGRGTEAFF
V gene: TRBV5-1; J gene: TRBJ2-7; CDR3 length: 14; clone size: once; CDR3 protein: CASSLVQGAYEQYF
V gene: TRBV7-9; J gene: TRBJ2-7; CDR3 length: 15; clone size: once; CDR3 protein: CASSLGDVWGYEQYF